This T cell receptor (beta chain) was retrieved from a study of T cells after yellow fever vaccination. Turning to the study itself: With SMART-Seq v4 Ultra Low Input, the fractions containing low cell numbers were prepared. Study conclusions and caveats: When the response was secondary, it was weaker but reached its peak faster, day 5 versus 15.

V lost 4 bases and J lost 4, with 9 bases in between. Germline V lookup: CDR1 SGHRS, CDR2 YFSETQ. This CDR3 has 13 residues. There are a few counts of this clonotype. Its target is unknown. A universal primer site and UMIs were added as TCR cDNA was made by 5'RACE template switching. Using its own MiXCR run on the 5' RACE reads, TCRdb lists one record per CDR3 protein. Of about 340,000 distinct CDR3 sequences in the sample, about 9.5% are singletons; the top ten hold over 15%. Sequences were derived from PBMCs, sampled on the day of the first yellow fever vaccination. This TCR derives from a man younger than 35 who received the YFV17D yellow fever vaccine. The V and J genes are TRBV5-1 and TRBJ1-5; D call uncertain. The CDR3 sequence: CASSAMMNQPQHF. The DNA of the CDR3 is TGCGCCAGCAGCGCGATGATGAATCAGCCCCAGCATTTT.